The clone carrying this T cell receptor beta chain was counted once. This entry comes from a study of control samples from healthy donors and cancer patients. Sequencing was performed with immunoSEQ multiplex PCR; in TCRdb, only in-frame clones are kept and a portion is missing. Of 70,000 to 100,000 clones in the sample, 90% to 95% are singletons; the top ten hold 15% to 20%. Germline V gene lookup returns CDR1 MNHEY and CDR2 SVGAGI. V dropped 4 bases and J dropped 2; count of bases not matched to a gene: 5. The CDR3 contains 15 residues. Sequencing was performed on blood. This clonotype was obtained from a man in his forties or fifties in good health. The chain couples TRBV6-5 to TRBJ2-7; TRBD1 matches 10 bases. The CDR3 reads CASSSRQGATYEQYF. In DNA, the CDR3 is TGTGCCAGCAGTTCTAGACAGGGGGCCACCTACGAGCAGTACTTC.